What follows are 30 T cell receptor beta chains derived from one specimen sequenced in a study of cytomegalovirus exposure and HLA in healthy donors. 13 Jbeta primers and 60 Vbeta primers were used for the PCR. TCRdb keeps only in-frame clones here, not all; method: immunoSEQ multiplex PCR. The sample records 120,000 to 150,000 clones, 70% to 85% being singletons. Sequenced material: PBMCs. The receptors derive from a woman between 40 and 50 years old in good health and CMV-seronegative.

The chain combines TRBV14 with TRBJ2-7; TRBD2 might be the D (6 bases). Germline CDR1 is SGHDN and CDR2 is FVKESK. V was cut by 1 base and J by 12 bases, with 28 bases left in between. This CDR3 is 17 amino acids long. Here the CDR3 DNA reads TGTGCCAGCAGCCAAGTCCCTATCATGACTAGATGGGGACCATTGTACTTC. It specifies CASSQVPIMTRWGPLYF.

The chain couples TRBV2 to TRBJ2-7, with 12 bases that match TRBD2. Germline CDR1 and CDR2: SNHLY and FYNNEI. This CDR3 is built from 14 residues. Unmatched junction bases numbered 9, after V lost 10 bases and J lost 5 bases. This CDR3 is CATRGLAGGNEQYF. CDR3 bases: TGTGCCACCAGAGGCCTAGCGGGAGGGAACGAGCAGTACTTC.

This clone was seen just once. The chain combines TRBV7-9 with TRBJ2-3, with 8 bases aligning to TRBD1. CDR3 length: 15 residues. CDR1 is SEHNR, CDR2 FQNEAQ, per germline (reference sequence). V shed 6 bases, J shed 2 bases, and the junction held 7 bases outside the gene matches. The CDR3, as DNA: TGTGCCAGCAGTCGGGACAGGCTAAACACAGATACGCAGTATTTT. It encodes CASSRDRLNTDTQYF.

The chain recombines TRBV7-2 with TRBJ2-5; 9 bases map to TRBD1. Germline CDR1 and CDR2: SGHTA and FQGNSA. The CDR3 is 15 amino acids. J gave up 5 bases and V 4 bases, and 8 bases lay outside the gene matches. The chain's CDR3 is CASSYYRGLRETQYF. In nucleotides, the CDR3 is TGTGCCAGCAGCTATTACAGGGGGCTGCGTGAGACCCAGTACTTC.

The rearrangement uses TRBV7-9 and TRBJ1-4; D might be TRBD1 (5 bases). The CDR3 length is 16 residues. Germline-derived CDR1 and CDR2 are SEHNR and FQNEAQ (reference sequence). Trimming took 1 base from V and 8 from J, leaving 17 bases between them. In DNA, the CDR3 is TGTGCCAGCAGCTTAGTTGGGGGACGAGCGGGAGAAAAACTGTTTTTT. Protein sequence: CASSLVGGRAGEKLFF.

The V and J genes are TRBV6-6 and TRBJ2-7; 7 bases line up with TRBD2. Germline V gene data show CDR1 as MNHNY and CDR2 as SVGAGI (reference sequence). With V trimmed by 6 bases and J by 6 bases, 5 bases remained unmatched. The CDR3 length is 12 residues. This CDR3 reads CASRPPGGEQYF. CDR3 DNA sequence: TGTGCCAGCAGACCTCCGGGAGGCGAGCAGTACTTC.

The chain recombines TRBV7-2 with TRBJ1-3, with D possibly being TRBD1 (5 bases). Germline CDR1 reads SGHTA; CDR2 reads FQGNSA. With 1 base removed from V and 0 bases from J, the gap between germline ends came to 13 bases. CDR3 length: 17 amino acids. DNA for the CDR3: TGTGCCAGCAGCTTAGACTCTAGACAGAACTCTGGAAACACCATATATTTT. Translating gives CASSLDSRQNSGNTIYF.

The V gene is TRBV7-9, the J gene TRBJ1-2; perhaps TRBD1 as D (6 bases). The V gene's germline CDR1 is SEHNR and CDR2 FQNEAQ (reference sequence). This CDR3 is built from 13 residues. V gave up 5 bases and J gave up 8 bases, with 15 bases separating them. CDR3 in DNA: TGTGCCAGCAGCAATACAGGGAAGGGCGGCTACACCTTC. This encodes CASSNTGKGGYTF.

A few counts support this clone. CDR3 coding DNA: TGTGCCAGCACCAGGACAAACTACGAGCAGTACTTC. Its translation: CASTRTNYEQYF. The chain is built from TRBV2 and TRBJ2-7, with D perhaps TRBD1 (5 bases). Germline-derived CDR1 and CDR2 are SNHLY and FYNNEI. The CDR3 runs to 12 residues. Trimming stripped 7 bases from V and 3 bases from J, with 10 bases between.

A single count supports this clone. The gene calls are TRBV11-2 and TRBJ2-7; 8 nucleotides match TRBD2. This CDR3 is built from 14 residues. CDR1 and CDR2 from the germline V gene are SGHAT and FQNNGV. With V trimmed by 1 base and J by 7 bases, 6 bases remained unmatched. The CDR3 DNA sequence: TGTGCCAGCAGCTTAGTTGCGGGAGGTAGGGAGCAGTACTTC. It codes for CASSLVAGGREQYF.

This chain connects TRBV11-2 to TRBJ2-1; the match to TRBD2 covers 14 bases. The length of the CDR3 is 18 residues. The junction had 11 bases not matched to a gene; V was cut back by 4 bases and J by 6 bases. Per germline, CDR1 SGHAT and CDR2 FQNNGV. CDR3: CASSSLSPGLAGVNEQFF. The CDR3 nucleotides read TGTGCCAGCAGCTCCCTCTCTCCGGGACTAGCGGGAGTCAATGAGCAGTTCTTC.

The CDR3 sequence: CASSSDRVSSYTF. In DNA, the CDR3 is TGTGCCAGCAGCTCGGACAGGGTGTCGAGCTACACCTTC. The chain joins TRBV11-1 to TRBJ1-2, with TRBD1 matching over 8 bases. CDR1 SGHAT and CDR2 FQDESV come from the germline V gene (reference sequence). With V trimmed by 4 bases and J by 9 bases, 7 bases remained unmatched. This CDR3 is built from 13 residues.

The rearrangement uses TRBV4-3 and TRBJ2-7; D not resolved. V was clipped by 0 bases and J by 4 bases, with 10 bases between them. In germline, CDR1 is LGHNA, CDR2 YSLEER. The CDR3 runs to 14 residues. CDR3 sequence reads: CASSQEFLAYEQYF. CDR3 sequence (DNA): TGCGCCAGCAGCCAAGAGTTTCTCGCGTACGAGCAGTACTTC.

This clone was recorded only once. V gene TRBV21-1 combines with J gene TRBJ2-7; TRBD2 is taken as the D call from the table, unchecked against the DNA. TRBV21-1 is a known pseudogene. This CDR3 has 11 amino acids. The CDR3: CASSSAGEQYF. Written as DNA, the CDR3 is TGTGCCAGCAGCAGTGCGGGCGAGCAGTACTTC.

The V gene is TRBV28, the J gene TRBJ1-1; TRBD1 aligns across 10 bases. The CDR3 is made up of 14 amino acids. The germline gives CDR1 MDHEN, CDR2 SYDVKM. V lost 4 bases, J lost 8 bases, and 7 bases stayed unmatched. As DNA, the CDR3 is TGTGCCAGCAGTTCAAAGGGGACAGGGGCCGAAGCTTTCTTT. Translated, it gives CASSSKGTGAEAFF.

This sequence joins TRBV9 and TRBJ1-1; D not resolved. Germline V gives CDR1 SGDLS, CDR2 YYNGEE. With 0 bases removed from V and 6 bases from J, the gap between germline ends came to 9 bases. This CDR3 is 13 amino acids long. The CDR3 DNA reads as TGTGCCAGCAGCGTAGGGGAGGGTGCTGAAGCTTTCTTT. This codes for CASSVGEGAEAFF.

The V gene is TRBV5-1, the J gene TRBJ1-1; D is undetermined. Germline loops: CDR1 SGHRS, CDR2 YFSETQ. V gave up 3 bases and J gave up 2 bases, with 8 bases separating them. The CDR3 sequence is 13 residues long. The chain's CDR3 is CASSYGVNTEAFF. CDR3 nucleotide sequence: TGCGCCAGCAGCTACGGGGTAAACACTGAAGCTTTCTTT.

The chain couples TRBV18 to TRBJ1-1; TRBD1 matches at 9 bases. Germline trimming cut 5 bases from V and 0 bases from J; bases unmatched to any gene: 7. The CDR3 has 16 residues. Per germline, CDR1 KGHSH and CDR2 LQKENI. CDR3 sequence (DNA): TGTGCCAGCTCATCCCTCGACAGGGGGTTGAACACTGAAGCTTTCTTT. Encoded protein: CASSSLDRGLNTEAFF.

The CDR3 reads CSVQGYSNQPQHF. DNA of the CDR3: TGCAGCGTCCAGGGATATAGCAATCAGCCCCAGCATTTT. This rearrangement joins TRBV29-1 to TRBJ1-5; D possibly corresponds to TRBD1 (5 bases). From germline, CDR1 is SQVTM and CDR2 ANQGSEA. The CDR3 has 13 residues. V was clipped by 6 bases and J by 0 bases, with 9 bases between them. The full variable domain, completed using reference TRBV29-1 and TRBJ1-5, is SAVISQKPSRDICQRGTSLTIQCQVDSQVTMMFWYRQQPGQSLTLIATANQGSEATYESGFVIDKFPISRPNLTFSTLTVSNMSPEDSSIYLCSVQGYSNQPQHFGDGTRLSIL.

The CDR3 sequence is CASSYSGTYEQYF. The DNA of the CDR3 is TGTGCCAGCAGTTACAGCGGGACCTACGAGCAGTACTTC. The rearrangement links TRBV6-5 to TRBJ2-7, with 7 bases identical to TRBD2. The CDR3 length is 13 residues. Germline V gene lookup returns CDR1 MNHEY and CDR2 SVGAGI. V was clipped by 2 bases and J by 2 bases; unmatched bases: 0.

The chain joins TRBV18 to TRBJ1-2; 8 nucleotides align to TRBD1. The CDR3 runs to 15 residues. CDR1 KGHSH and CDR2 LQKENI come from the germline V gene. Unmatched junction bases numbered 2, after V lost 0 bases and J lost 2 bases. The DNA for the CDR3 is TGTGCCAGCTCACCACCGACAGGGGCGAACTATGGCTACACCTTC. Translated, it gives CASSPPTGANYGYTF.

The chain carries TRBV18 and TRBJ1-1, with D hard to call. The CDR3 is 14 amino acids. Trimming removed 4 bases at V and 0 bases at J, with 9 bases between. Per germline, CDR1 KGHSH and CDR2 LQKENI. The CDR3, as DNA: TGTGCCAGCTCACGCGAGCACCTGAACACTGAAGCTTTCTTT. As protein: CASSREHLNTEAFF.

The chain combines TRBV9 with TRBJ2-7; TRBD1 matches 7 bases. There are 13 residues in the CDR3. Trimming took 5 bases from V and 0 from J; bases not matched to a gene: 2. Germline V gene lookup returns CDR1 SGDLS and CDR2 YYNGEE. DNA of the CDR3: TGTGCCAGCAGGGACAGGAGCTCCTACGAGCAGTACTTC. This codes for CASRDRSSYEQYF.

The rearrangement uses TRBV7-3 and TRBJ1-1; D is perhaps TRBD1 (5 bases). Germline values: CDR1 SGHTA, CDR2 FQGTGA. Trimming removed 3 bases at V and 0 bases at J, with 20 bases between. CDR3 size: 18 residues. CDR3 loop: CASSFFFRGGKMNTEAFF. The CDR3 DNA sequence: TGTGCCAGCAGCTTTTTTTTCCGGGGGGGGAAAATGAACACTGAAGCTTTCTTT.

This chain connects TRBV5-6 to TRBJ2-1, with D perhaps TRBD2 (6 bases). Germline CDR1 is SGHDT and CDR2 is YYEEEE. The CDR3 extends over 16 amino acids. Trimming took off 0 bases at V and 3 bases at J, with 13 bases between the two ends. The CDR3 sequence: CASSLGRGAGYNEQFF. DNA for the CDR3: TGTGCCAGCAGCTTGGGACGCGGAGCGGGCTACAATGAGCAGTTCTTC.

The rearrangement links TRBV4-3 to TRBJ1-1; D unresolved. Trimming left V 0 bases short and J 5 bases short, with 16 bases between. CDR1 LGHNA and CDR2 YSLEER come from the germline V gene. There are 16 residues in the CDR3. The CDR3 DNA reads as TGCGCCAGCAGCCAAGACCGGAGGGCCAGGAGAACTGAAGCTTTCTTT. It yields the protein CASSQDRRARRTEAFF.

The V call is TRBV28, the J call TRBJ2-1, with TRBD2 matching over 7 bases. CDR3 length: 17 amino acids. Trimming cost V 4 bases and J 2 bases; bases outside gene matches: 11. Germline V gives CDR1 MDHEN, CDR2 SYDVKM. The CDR3 DNA reads TGTGCCAGCAGTTCATCCGACGGCGGGAGCCCCTACAATGAGCAGTTCTTC. Its translation is CASSSSDGGSPYNEQFF.

J is TRBJ1-2 and V is TRBV28, with D perhaps TRBD1 (5 bases). CDR3 length: 13 amino acids. From germline, CDR1 is MDHEN and CDR2 SYDVKM. The V gene lost 3 bases and the J gene lost 4 bases, with 9 bases spanning the gap. CDR3 region: CASSFLGRYGYTF. Written as DNA, the CDR3 is TGTGCCAGCAGTTTTTTGGGGCGCTATGGCTACACCTTC.

The CDR3: CASSPLQLGGYTF. CDR3 nucleotide sequence: TGTGCCAGCAGCCCCCTACAGCTTGGTGGCTACACCTTC. V usage is TRBV7-9 and J usage is TRBJ1-2; D uncertain. The CDR3 has 13 amino acids. With 5 bases removed from V and 7 bases from J, the gap between germline ends came to 14 bases. Germline loops: CDR1 SEHNR, CDR2 FQNEAQ (reference sequence).

The CDR3 nucleotides read TGTGCCAGCAGCTCCCCTAGCGGGAGGGCCGGCGAGCAGTACTTC. Translation: CASSSPSGRAGEQYF. The chain is built from TRBV11-3 and TRBJ2-7; TRBD2 matches at 12 bases. The germline gives CDR1 SGHNT, CDR2 YENEEA. CDR3 length: 15 amino acids. J gave up 6 bases and V 4 bases, and 7 bases lay outside the gene matches.